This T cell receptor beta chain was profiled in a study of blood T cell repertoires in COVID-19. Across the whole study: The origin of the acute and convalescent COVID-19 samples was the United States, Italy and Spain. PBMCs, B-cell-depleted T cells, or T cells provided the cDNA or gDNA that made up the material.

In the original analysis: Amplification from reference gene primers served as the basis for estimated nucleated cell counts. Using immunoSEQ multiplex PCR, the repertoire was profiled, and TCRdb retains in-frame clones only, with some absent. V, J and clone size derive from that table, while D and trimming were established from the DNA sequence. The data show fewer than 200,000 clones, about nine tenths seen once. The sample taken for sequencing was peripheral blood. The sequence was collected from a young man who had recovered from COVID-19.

In DNA, the CDR3 is TGCGCCAGCAGCCAAGATCGGTACTTGAACTACGAGCAGTACTTC. The encoded protein is CASSQDRYLNYEQYF. This chain connects TRBV4-3 to TRBJ2-7; no clear D. The CDR3 covers 15 residues. Germline-derived CDR1 and CDR2 are LGHNA and YSLEER. Trimming cost V 0 bases and J 3 bases, with 12 bases left between them.